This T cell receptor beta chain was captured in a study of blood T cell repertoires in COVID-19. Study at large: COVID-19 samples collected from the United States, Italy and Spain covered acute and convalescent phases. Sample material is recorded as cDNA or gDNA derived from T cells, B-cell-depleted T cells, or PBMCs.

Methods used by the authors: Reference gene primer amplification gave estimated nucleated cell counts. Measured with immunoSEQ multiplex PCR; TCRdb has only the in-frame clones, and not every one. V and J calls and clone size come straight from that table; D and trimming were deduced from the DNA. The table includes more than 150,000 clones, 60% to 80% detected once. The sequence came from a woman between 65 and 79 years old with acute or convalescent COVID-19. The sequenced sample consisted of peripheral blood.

CDR3: CAISESSGTGNYGYTF. The CDR3 nucleotides read TGTGCCATCAGTGAGTCGTCGGGGACTGGTAACTATGGCTACACCTTC. The chain employs TRBV10-3 and TRBJ1-2; possibly TRBD1 for D (5 bases). The CDR3 totals 16 residues. V lost 0 bases and J 1 base, leaving 12 bases between the germline ends. The germline gives CDR1 ENHRY, CDR2 SYGVKD.